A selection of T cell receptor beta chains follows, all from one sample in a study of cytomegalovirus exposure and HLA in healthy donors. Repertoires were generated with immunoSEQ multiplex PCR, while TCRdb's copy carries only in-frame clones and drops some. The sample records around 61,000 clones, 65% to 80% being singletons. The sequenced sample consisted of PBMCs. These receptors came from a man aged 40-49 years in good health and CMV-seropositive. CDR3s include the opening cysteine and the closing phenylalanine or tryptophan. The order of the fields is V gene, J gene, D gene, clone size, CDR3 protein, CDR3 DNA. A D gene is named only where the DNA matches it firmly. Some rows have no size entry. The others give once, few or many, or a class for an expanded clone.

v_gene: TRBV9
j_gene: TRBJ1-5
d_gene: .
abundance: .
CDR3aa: CASSSGPTGGQPQHF
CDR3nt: TGTGCCAGCAGCTCGGGACCTACCGGGGGACAGCCCCAGCATTTT

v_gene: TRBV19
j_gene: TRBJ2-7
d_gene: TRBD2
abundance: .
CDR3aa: CASSSPGAGTYEQYF
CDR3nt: TGTGCCAGTTCGTCCCCGGGAGCGGGGACCTACGAGCAGTACTTC

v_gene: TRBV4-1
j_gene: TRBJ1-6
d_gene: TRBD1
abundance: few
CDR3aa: CASSQEWDRGSPLHF
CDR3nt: TGCGCCAGCAGCCAAGAGTGGGACAGGGGTTCACCCCTCCACTTT

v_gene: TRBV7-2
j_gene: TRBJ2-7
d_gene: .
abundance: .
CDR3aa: CASSYLSYEQYF
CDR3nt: TGTGCCAGCAGCTATCTTTCCTACGAGCAGTACTTC

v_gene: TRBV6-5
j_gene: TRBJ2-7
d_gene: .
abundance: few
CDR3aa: CASTGGVEQYF
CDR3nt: TGTGCCAGCACCGGCGGGGTCGAGCAGTACTTC

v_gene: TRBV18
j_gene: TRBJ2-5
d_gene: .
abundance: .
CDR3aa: CASSPPGRGETQYF
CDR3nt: TGTGCCAGCTCACCACCGGGGCGGGGAGAGACCCAGTACTTC

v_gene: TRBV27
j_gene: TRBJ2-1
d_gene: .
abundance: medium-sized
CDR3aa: CASSSRQDLYNEQFF
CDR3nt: TGTGCCAGCAGTTCCCGACAGGACCTTTACAATGAGCAGTTCTTC

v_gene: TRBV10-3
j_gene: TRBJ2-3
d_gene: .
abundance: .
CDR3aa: CAISGVGGAETDTQYF
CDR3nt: TGTGCCATCAGTGGGGTGGGGGGGGCCGAGACAGATACGCAGTATTTT

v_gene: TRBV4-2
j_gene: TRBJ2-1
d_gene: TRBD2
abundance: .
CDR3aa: CASSHAGTSVNEQFF
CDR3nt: TGTGCCAGCAGCCATGCCGGGACTAGCGTTAATGAGCAGTTCTTC

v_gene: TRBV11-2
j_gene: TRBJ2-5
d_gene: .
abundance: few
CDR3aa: CASSLATSQETQYF
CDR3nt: TGTGCCAGCAGCTTAGCCACATCCCAAGAGACCCAGTACTTC

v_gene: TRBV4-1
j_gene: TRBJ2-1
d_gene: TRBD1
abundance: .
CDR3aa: CASSRPGTAKYNEQFF
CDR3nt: TGCGCCAGCAGCCGGCCTGGGACAGCCAAGTACAATGAGCAGTTCTTC

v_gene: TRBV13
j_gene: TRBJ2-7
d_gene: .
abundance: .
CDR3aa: CASSKGWYEQYF
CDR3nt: TGTGCCAGCAGCAAGGGGTGGTACGAGCAGTACTTC

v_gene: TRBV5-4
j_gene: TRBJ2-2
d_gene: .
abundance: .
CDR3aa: CASSPGQPLTGELFF
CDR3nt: TGTGCCAGCAGCCCTGGACAGCCGCTCACCGGGGAGCTGTTTTTT

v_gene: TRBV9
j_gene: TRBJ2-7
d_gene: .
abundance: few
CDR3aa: CASSPPRGGGASYEQYF
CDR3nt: TGTGCCAGCAGCCCCCCTCGTGGAGGGGGCGCTTCCTACGAGCAGTACTTC

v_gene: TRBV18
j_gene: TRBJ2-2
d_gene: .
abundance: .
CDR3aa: CASSPPRGRRDTGELFF
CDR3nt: TGTGCCAGCTCACCACCGCGGGGGCGACGAGACACCGGGGAGCTGTTTTTT

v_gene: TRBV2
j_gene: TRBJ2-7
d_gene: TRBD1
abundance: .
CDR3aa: CASRDRGGGYEQYF
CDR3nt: TGTGCCAGCAGGGACAGGGGCGGGGGTTACGAGCAGTACTTC

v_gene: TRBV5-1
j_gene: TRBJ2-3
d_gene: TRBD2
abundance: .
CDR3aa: CASSSGLARDTQYF
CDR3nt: TGCGCCAGCAGCTCGGGACTAGCCAGAGATACGCAGTATTTT

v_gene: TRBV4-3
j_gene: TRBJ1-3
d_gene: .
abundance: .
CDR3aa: CASSQDRVSGNTIYF
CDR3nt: TGCGCCAGCAGCCAAGACAGGGTCTCTGGAAACACCATATATTTT

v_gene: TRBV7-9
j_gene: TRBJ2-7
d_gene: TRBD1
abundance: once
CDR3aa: CASSLEGTGHYEQYF
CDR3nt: TGTGCCAGCAGCTTAGAGGGGACAGGACATTACGAGCAGTACTTC

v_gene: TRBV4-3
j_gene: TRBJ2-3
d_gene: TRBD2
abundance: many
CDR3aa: CASSQTPVGLAGEEGTDTQYF
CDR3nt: TGCGCCAGCAGCCAGACCCCAGTTGGCCTAGCGGGAGAGGAGGGCACAGATACGCAGTATTTT

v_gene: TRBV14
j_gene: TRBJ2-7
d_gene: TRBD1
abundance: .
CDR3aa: CAVGQGYYEQYF
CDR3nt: TGTGCCGTCGGACAGGGGTACTACGAGCAGTACTTC

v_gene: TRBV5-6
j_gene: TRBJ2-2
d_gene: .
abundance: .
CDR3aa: CASSQRWTLYTGELFF
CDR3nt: TGTGCCAGCAGCCAGAGGTGGACTCTATACACCGGGGAGCTGTTTTTT

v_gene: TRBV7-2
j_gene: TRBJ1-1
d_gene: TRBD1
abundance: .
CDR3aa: CASSPRTGRGFF
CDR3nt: TGTGCCAGCAGCCCCAGGACAGGGCGAGGTTTCTTT

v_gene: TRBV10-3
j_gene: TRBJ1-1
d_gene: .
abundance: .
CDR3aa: CAISREVNTEAFF
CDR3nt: TGTGCCATCAGCCGGGAGGTCAACACTGAAGCTTTCTTT

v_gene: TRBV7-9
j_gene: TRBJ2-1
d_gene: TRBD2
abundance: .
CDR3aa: CASSFGGGGGEQFF
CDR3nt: TGTGCCAGCAGCTTCGGTGGGGGGGGTGGTGAGCAGTTCTTC

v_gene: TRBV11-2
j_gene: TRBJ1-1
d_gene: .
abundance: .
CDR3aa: CASSFSAWGGKNTEAFF
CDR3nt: TGTGCCAGCAGCTTTTCCGCTTGGGGGGGCAAGAACACTGAAGCTTTCTTT

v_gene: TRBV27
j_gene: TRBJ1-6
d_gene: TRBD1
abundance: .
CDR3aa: CASSFRGLDSPLHF
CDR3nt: TGTGCCAGCAGTTTCAGGGGGCTGGATTCACCCCTCCACTTT

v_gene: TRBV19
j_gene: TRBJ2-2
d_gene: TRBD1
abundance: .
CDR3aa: CASRDRGPGELFF
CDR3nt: TGTGCCAGTCGGGACAGGGGGCCCGGGGAGCTGTTTTTT

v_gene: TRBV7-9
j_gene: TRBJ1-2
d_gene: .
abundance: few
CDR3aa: CASRRGDGYTF
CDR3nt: TGTGCCAGCAGAAGGGGTGATGGCTACACCTTC

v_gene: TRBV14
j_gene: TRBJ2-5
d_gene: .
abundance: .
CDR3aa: CASSQAIRGETQYF
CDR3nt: TGTGCCAGCAGCCAAGCGATTAGGGGGGAGACCCAGTACTTC

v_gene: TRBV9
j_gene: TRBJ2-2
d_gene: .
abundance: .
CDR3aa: CASSRRSNTGELFF
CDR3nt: TGTGCCAGCAGCAGGCGGTCGAACACCGGGGAGCTGTTTTTT

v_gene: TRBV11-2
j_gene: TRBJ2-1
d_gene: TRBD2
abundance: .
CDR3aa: CASSLDRLRTSADSNNEQFF
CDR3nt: TGTGCCAGCAGCTTAGATCGACTCCGAACTAGCGCGGACTCAAACAATGAGCAGTTCTTC

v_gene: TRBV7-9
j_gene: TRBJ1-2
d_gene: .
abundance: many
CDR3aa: CASSPNRDTPNISTF
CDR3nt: TGTGCCAGCAGCCCAAACCGGGACACCCCTAATATTTCGACCTTC

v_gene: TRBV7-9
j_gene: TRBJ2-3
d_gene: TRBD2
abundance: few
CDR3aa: CASSPLTSGVFPDTQYF
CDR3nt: TGTGCCAGCAGCCCCCTTACTAGCGGGGTTTTCCCAGATACGCAGTATTTT

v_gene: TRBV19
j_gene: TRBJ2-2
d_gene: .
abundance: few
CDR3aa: CAGGEHTGELFF
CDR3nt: TGTGCCGGGGGCGAACACACCGGGGAGCTGTTTTTT

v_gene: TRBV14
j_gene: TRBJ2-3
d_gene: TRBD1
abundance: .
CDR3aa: CASSPFQGAGDTQYF
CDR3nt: TGTGCCAGCAGCCCCTTTCAGGGGGCCGGAGATACGCAGTATTTT

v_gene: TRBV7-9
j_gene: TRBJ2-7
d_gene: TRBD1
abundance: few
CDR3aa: CASSLALQGTGSYEQYF
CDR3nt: TGTGCCAGCAGCTTAGCGCTACAGGGGACAGGGTCCTACGAGCAGTACTTC

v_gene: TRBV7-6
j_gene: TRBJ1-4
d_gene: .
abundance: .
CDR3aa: CASSLDATGRLFF
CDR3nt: TGTGCCAGCAGCTTAGACGCAACAGGACGGCTGTTTTTT

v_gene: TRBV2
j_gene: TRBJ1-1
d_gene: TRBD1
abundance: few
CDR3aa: CASSERQGAGNTEAFF
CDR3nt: TGTGCCAGCAGTGAAAGACAGGGGGCCGGGAACACTGAAGCTTTCTTT

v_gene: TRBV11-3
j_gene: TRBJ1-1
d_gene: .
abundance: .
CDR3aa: CASSTPRIPSEAFF
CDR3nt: TGTGCCAGCAGCACCCCTAGGATCCCGTCTGAAGCTTTCTTT

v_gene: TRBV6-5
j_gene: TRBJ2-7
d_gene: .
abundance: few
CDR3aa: CASSLGLHYEQYF
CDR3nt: TGTGCCAGCAGTTTGGGACTTCACTACGAGCAGTACTTC

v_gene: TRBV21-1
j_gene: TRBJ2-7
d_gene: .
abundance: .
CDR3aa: CASSKLGAGGPYEQYF
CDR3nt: TGTGCCAGCAGCAAACTTGGAGCGGGAGGGCCCTACGAGCAGTACTTC

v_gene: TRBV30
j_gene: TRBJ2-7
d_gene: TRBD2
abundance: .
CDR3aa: CAWLAGLGLYF
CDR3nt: TGTGCCTGGCTAGCGGGGCTAGGCCTGTACTTC

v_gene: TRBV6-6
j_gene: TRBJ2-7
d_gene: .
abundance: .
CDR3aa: CASSNQGYEQYF
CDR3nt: TGTGCCAGCAGCAATCAGGGTTACGAGCAGTACTTC

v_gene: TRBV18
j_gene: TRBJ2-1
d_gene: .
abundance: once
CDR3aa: CASSPPAGGGYNEQFF
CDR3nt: TGTGCCAGCTCACCACCTGCCGGGGGAGGCTACAATGAGCAGTTCTTC